These T cell receptor beta chains were read from a single sample in a study of T cell responses to AZD1222 COVID-19 vaccine. Sequenced by immunoSEQ multiplex PCR; TCRdb stores in-frame clones only, minus some. In the table there are approximately 120,000 clones, approximately 85% of which are singletons. Sequenced material: peripheral blood, taken on day 0 of MenACWY control vaccination. These receptors were obtained from an adult in good health. CDR3s leave out the opening cysteine and the closing phenylalanine or tryptophan.

j_call: TRBJ2-7
v_call: TRBV4-3
cdr3_aa: ASSQDRDNSYEQY

j_call: TRBJ1-4
v_call: TRBV3-1/TRBV3-2
cdr3_aa: ASSHPVGGSGKDEKLF

j_call: TRBJ1-6
v_call: TRBV7-8
cdr3_aa: ASSLMRDRTSPLH

j_call: TRBJ1-2
v_call: TRBV6-5
cdr3_aa: ASSPLGHYGYT

j_call: TRBJ1-1
v_call: TRBV18
cdr3_aa: ASSPLDQTEAF

j_call: TRBJ1-6
v_call: TRBV5-6
cdr3_aa: ASSFGGGYNSPLH

j_call: TRBJ1-3
v_call: TRBV6-1
cdr3_aa: ASSEASGGGNTIY

j_call: TRBJ1-2
v_call: TRBV7-2
cdr3_aa: ASSLRTVYGYT

j_call: TRBJ2-6
v_call: TRBV5-1
cdr3_aa: ASSLQGTLSGANVLT

j_call: TRBJ1-1
v_call: TRBV9
cdr3_aa: ASSVSPGQGPEAF

j_call: TRBJ2-4
v_call: TRBV3-1/TRBV3-2
cdr3_aa: PSSQNPATGRPEDIQY

j_call: TRBJ2-7
v_call: TRBV5-1
cdr3_aa: ASSLPTSYEQY

j_call: TRBJ2-7
v_call: TRBV5-1
cdr3_aa: ASSLRRVGVYEQY

j_call: TRBJ2-7
v_call: TRBV12-3/TRBV12-4
cdr3_aa: ASSPRVGEQY

j_call: TRBJ2-2
v_call: TRBV4-3
cdr3_aa: ASSQDFAVGSELF

j_call: TRBJ1-5
v_call: TRBV3-1/TRBV3-2
cdr3_aa: ASSQDPRTGQPQH

j_call: TRBJ2-4
v_call: TRBV5-8
cdr3_aa: ASSLWIAKNIQY